This T cell receptor (beta chain) was identified in a study of blood T cell repertoires in COVID-19. Living in under 30 US areas, the participants were between roughly 18 and 89 years of age. Assignment of participants to cohorts was predicated upon participant-reported clinical history. A COVID-19 case had been met by exposed participants during the 2 weeks before study entry. Here immunoSEQ multiplex PCR was the method, and the copy in TCRdb shows in-frame clones only, minus some. Altogether nearly 250,000 clones are present, 70% to 90% being singletons, with the ten largest covering around 0.8%. The CDR3 is 14 residues long. The germline V and J ends were trimmed by 6 bases and 11 bases, with 25 bases remaining between them. Germline V gene data show CDR1 as SQVTM and CDR2 as ANQGSEA.

The source of this sequence is a man in his fifties who had been exposed to COVID-19. Sequences were obtained from PBMCs or T cells enriched from blood (not recorded which). V gene TRBV29-1 combines with J gene TRBJ1-1, with D maybe TRBD1 (6 bases). CDR3 DNA: TGCAGCGTAATCCGGGACACCTTACTTCTACGGGCTTTCTTT. Translation gives CSVIRDTLLLRAFF. Supplemented by reference TRBV29-1 and TRBJ1-1, the full variable domain reads SAVISQKPSRDICQRGTSLTIQCQVDSQVTMMFWYRQQPGQSLTLIATANQGSEATYESGFVIDKFPISRPNLTFSTLTVSNMSPEDSSIYLCSVIRDTLLLRAFFGQGTRLTVV.